These T cell receptor beta chains were read from a single sample in a study of shared clonotypes between healthy human individuals. Clones were read by immunoSEQ multiplex PCR, and TCRdb kept only the in-frame ones, dropping some. The table has some 490,000 clones, roughly 80% seen once. The sample consisted of PBMCs. These receptors were obtained from a woman aged 40 to 50 in good health. Some clones in this sample may be carry-over from other donors' samples. CDR3s include the opening cysteine and the closing phenylalanine or tryptophan. The D gene is left open where the match is weak. The listing skips clone size in some rows; elsewhere it reads once, few, many or a size class.

v_gene: TRBV2
j_gene: TRBJ2-5
d_gene: TRBD2
abundance: .
CDR3aa: CASSLQAGGQETQYF
CDR3nt: TGTGCCAGCAGTTTGCAAGCGGGAGGGCAGGAGACCCAGTACTTC

v_gene: TRBV19
j_gene: TRBJ2-7
d_gene: TRBD1
abundance: once
CDR3aa: CARKGQVNEQYF
CDR3nt: TGTGCCAGAAAGGGACAGGTGAACGAGCAGTACTTC

v_gene: TRBV29-1
j_gene: TRBJ2-1
d_gene: TRBD2
abundance: .
CDR3aa: CSVETSGVSSYNEQFF
CDR3nt: TGCAGCGTTGAAACCAGCGGGGTAAGCTCCTACAATGAGCAGTTCTTC

v_gene: TRBV5-8
j_gene: TRBJ1-5
d_gene: .
abundance: .
CDR3aa: CASSLGVWGNQPQHF
CDR3nt: TGTGCCAGCAGCTTGGGGGTCTGGGGCAATCAGCCCCAGCATTTT

v_gene: TRBV28
j_gene: TRBJ1-2
d_gene: TRBD1
abundance: .
CDR3aa: CASSPPGTGGAGYTF
CDR3nt: TGTGCCAGCAGTCCTCCCGGGACAGGGGGCGCGGGCTACACCTTC

v_gene: TRBV7-9
j_gene: TRBJ2-1
d_gene: .
abundance: .
CDR3aa: CASSPPQRAYNEQFF
CDR3nt: TGTGCCAGCAGCCCCCCCCAGCGGGCATACAATGAGCAGTTCTTC

v_gene: TRBV5-4
j_gene: TRBJ2-7
d_gene: .
abundance: few
CDR3aa: CASSLGGTSYEQYF
CDR3nt: TGTGCCAGCAGCTTGGGGGGCACCTCCTACGAGCAGTACTTC

v_gene: TRBV7-9
j_gene: TRBJ1-1
d_gene: .
abundance: .
CDR3aa: CASSLGSSEAFF
CDR3nt: TGTGCCAGCAGCTTAGGATCGTCTGAAGCTTTCTTT

v_gene: TRBV27
j_gene: TRBJ1-1
d_gene: .
abundance: .
CDR3aa: CASSPFTGFPNTEAFF
CDR3nt: TGTGCCAGCAGTCCCTTCACAGGGTTTCCGAACACTGAAGCTTTCTTT

v_gene: TRBV11-3
j_gene: TRBJ1-1
d_gene: .
abundance: .
CDR3aa: CASSLGGDTEAFF
CDR3nt: TGTGCCAGCAGCTTGGGGGGGGACACTGAAGCTTTCTTT

v_gene: TRBV9
j_gene: TRBJ2-5
d_gene: TRBD2
abundance: .
CDR3aa: CASSVASSGGPRTQYF
CDR3nt: TGTGCCAGCAGCGTAGCTAGCTCGGGAGGGCCACGAACCCAGTACTTC

v_gene: TRBV9
j_gene: TRBJ1-1
d_gene: .
abundance: once
CDR3aa: CASSLRGGSLGGTEAFF
CDR3nt: TGTGCCAGCAGCCTCCGAGGCGGGAGCCTCGGGGGCACTGAAGCTTTCTTT

v_gene: TRBV4-2
j_gene: TRBJ1-2
d_gene: TRBD1
abundance: few
CDR3aa: CASSQDLGQANYGYTF
CDR3nt: TGTGCCAGCAGCCAAGATCTCGGACAGGCGAACTATGGCTACACCTTC

v_gene: TRBV7-2
j_gene: TRBJ2-3
d_gene: .
abundance: few
CDR3aa: CASSFSTDTQYF
CDR3nt: TGTGCCAGCAGCTTCAGCACAGATACGCAGTATTTT

v_gene: TRBV19
j_gene: TRBJ2-2
d_gene: TRBD2
abundance: .
CDR3aa: CASSTPTSGGNTGELFF
CDR3nt: TGTGCCAGTAGTACCCCTACTAGCGGGGGGAACACCGGGGAGCTGTTTTTT

v_gene: TRBV9
j_gene: TRBJ2-1
d_gene: .
abundance: .
CDR3aa: CASSVVGESSYNEQFF
CDR3nt: TGTGCCAGCAGCGTAGTCGGCGAGAGCTCCTACAATGAGCAGTTCTTC

v_gene: TRBV19
j_gene: TRBJ2-2
d_gene: TRBD1
abundance: .
CDR3aa: CASLQGAGTGELFF
CDR3nt: TGTGCCAGTCTACAGGGGGCTGGGACCGGGGAGCTGTTTTTT

v_gene: TRBV11-2
j_gene: TRBJ2-7
d_gene: .
abundance: .
CDR3aa: CASSWGASGQYF
CDR3nt: TGTGCCAGCAGCTGGGGGGCGAGCGGGCAGTACTTC

v_gene: TRBV7-3
j_gene: TRBJ2-3
d_gene: .
abundance: .
CDR3aa: CASSPQSATDTQYF
CDR3nt: TGTGCCAGCAGCCCCCAGAGCGCCACAGATACGCAGTATTTT

v_gene: TRBV9
j_gene: TRBJ2-7
d_gene: TRBD2
abundance: once
CDR3aa: CASSAGGPYEQYF
CDR3nt: TGTGCCAGCAGCGCGGGAGGGCCCTACGAGCAGTACTTC

v_gene: TRBV28
j_gene: TRBJ2-1
d_gene: TRBD2
abundance: .
CDR3aa: CASSSPPGSGSSYNEQFF
CDR3nt: TGTGCCAGCAGTTCCCCCCCGGGTAGCGGGAGCTCCTACAATGAGCAGTTCTTC

v_gene: TRBV11-2
j_gene: TRBJ1-2
d_gene: .
abundance: .
CDR3aa: CASSPGRNYGYTF
CDR3nt: TGTGCCAGCAGCCCGGGCAGGAACTATGGCTACACCTTC

v_gene: TRBV4-1
j_gene: TRBJ2-3
d_gene: .
abundance: .
CDR3aa: CASSPGVDTQYF
CDR3nt: TGCGCCAGCAGCCCCGGCGTAGATACGCAGTATTTT

v_gene: TRBV5-4
j_gene: TRBJ1-1
d_gene: TRBD1
abundance: .
CDR3aa: CASSPLGVTGIEAFF
CDR3nt: TGTGCCAGCAGCCCGTTAGGAGTGACAGGGATTGAAGCTTTCTTT